Listed here are 19 T cell receptor beta chains from one sample, sequenced in a study of blood T cells in healthy people across ages. The authors ran a second PCR of about 6 to 12 cycles using a sample-barcoded 5' primer and a J-beta primer mix. One entry per CDR3 protein results from TCRdb running MiXCR on the 5' RACE reads. The table lists hundreds of thousands of distinct CDR3 sequences, around two fifths of them singletons, with roughly 19% in the top ten. Source material: blood. Receptors originate from a man between 60 and 75 years old in good health.

A word on this clonotype: Relative to the germline gene, one junction end is altered; a read error may explain this. The chain has TRBV7-7 and TRBJ2-1; the match to TRBD2 covers 10 bases. The J call may be faulty, since TRBJ2-7 better matches the DNA end. This CDR3 region has 15 residues. CDR1 is SSHAT and CDR2 is FNYEAQ in the germline V gene (reference sequence). CDR3 loop: CASSRTSGAYNEQYF. CDR3 coding DNA: TGTGCTAGCAGCCGGACTAGCGGTGCCTACAATGAGCAGTACTTC.

The J gene is TRBJ2-1, the V gene TRBV7-9; D may correspond to TRBD1 or TRBD2 (5 bases each). This CDR3 spans 15 amino acids. The V end lost 3 bases, the J end lost 2 bases, and 11 bases lay between the germline ends. Germline loops: CDR1 SEHNR, CDR2 FQNEAQ (reference sequence). DNA for the CDR3: TGTGCCAGCAGCTTGGGGACCGTCCCCTACAATGAGCAGTTCTTC. Translated, it gives CASSLGTVPYNEQFF.

This clonotype was detected many times. The chain combines TRBV12-3 or TRBV12-4 with TRBJ1-2, with D maybe TRBD1 (5 bases). Between the trimmed V and J ends, which lost 7 bases and 2 bases, there was a span of 17 bases. The CDR3 totals 15 residues. The CDR3 spells CASTPSGRLNYGYTF. CDR3 sequence (DNA): TGTGCCAGCACACCCTCGGGGCGGCTCAACTATGGCTACACCTTC.

To note about this clonotype: Relative to the germline gene, one junction end is altered; a read error may explain this. CDR3 in DNA: TGCGGTGCGAAGGATCCCAAGAGAATGAACACTGAAGCTTTCTTT. Protein: CGAKDPKRMNTEAFF. J is TRBJ1-1 and V is TRBV20-1; no firm D call. The CDR3 spans 15 residues. The germline V gene encodes CDR1 DFQATT and CDR2 SNEGSKA (reference sequence).

V gene TRBV7-2 combines with J gene TRBJ2-5, with TRBD1 matching 10 bases. Germline CDR1 and CDR2: SGHTA and FQGNSA. V was pared by 7 bases and J by 11 bases, with 13 bases of the junction left unmatched. The CDR3 totals 14 residues. The CDR3 DNA is TGTGCCAGCAACCGGGGGGACAGGGGTTCTGAGCAGTACTTC. This encodes CASNRGDRGSEQYF.

The CDR3 loop reads CASSFGAPNTGELFF. The CDR3 DNA follows: TGTGCCAGCAGCTTCGGGGCTCCCAACACCGGGGAGCTGTTTTTT. The chain combines TRBV7-2 with TRBJ2-2; D is tentatively TRBD1 or TRBD2 (5 bases each). The CDR3 runs 15 residues. Germline assignment: CDR1 SGHTA and CDR2 FQGNSA. V was cut by 3 bases and J by 2 bases, with 10 bases left in between.

This clonotype was seen a few times. V usage is TRBV12-3 or TRBV12-4 and J usage is TRBJ2-3; 11 bases fit TRBD2. The CDR3 is 14 amino acids. J lost 3 bases, V lost 6 bases, and 2 bases had no gene match. The CDR3 DNA reads as TGTGCCAGCAGGGTAGCGGGGGGGACAGATACGCAGTATTTT. Translating it yields CASRVAGGTDTQYF.

In DNA, the CDR3 is TGTGCCAGCTCACCACTAGGACGCGGCCCGAGCTCCTATAATTCACCCCTCCACTTT. It translates to CASSPLGRGPSSYNSPLHF. The chain uses TRBV18 and TRBJ1-6; no clear D gene. This CDR3 is built from 19 residues. Trimming left V 1 base short and J 0 bases short, with 16 bases between. Germline values: CDR1 KGHSH, CDR2 LQKENI. The full variable domain, its missing parts supplied by reference TRBV18 and TRBJ1-6, is NAGVMQNPRHLVRRRGQEARLRCSPMKGHSHVYWYRQLPEEGLKFMVYLQKENIIDESGMPKERFSAEFPKEGPSILRIQQVVRGDSAAYFCASSPLGRGPSSYNSPLHFGNGTRLTVT.

This clonotype was recorded a few times. This chain connects TRBV7-9 to TRBJ2-7; D is unresolved. The CDR3 extends over 14 amino acids. Per germline, CDR1 SEHNR and CDR2 FQNEAQ (reference sequence). The V and J ends lost 0 bases and 2 bases respectively, with 8 bases between them. The CDR3 here is CASSLARPTYEQYF. CDR3 coding DNA: TGTGCCAGCAGCTTAGCCCGACCTACCTACGAGCAGTACTTC.

The chain employs TRBV20-1 and TRBJ1-3; D perhaps matches TRBD1 (5 bases). Germline CDR1 is DFQATT and CDR2 is SNEGSKA (reference sequence). V was clipped by 0 bases and J by 1 base, with 13 bases between them. This CDR3 comprises 16 residues. The DNA of the CDR3 is TGCAGTGCTAGAGATTCAGGACAACCATCTGGAAACACCATATATTTT. Encoded protein: CSARDSGQPSGNTIYF.

The J gene is TRBJ2-2, the V gene TRBV3-1; tentative D call: TRBD2 (5 bases). The germline V and J ends were trimmed by 0 bases and 4 bases, with 9 bases remaining between them. The germline V gene has CDR1 LGHDT and CDR2 YNNKEL (reference sequence). CDR3 size: 15 residues. CDR3 region: CASSQDEGFTGELFF. CDR3 coding DNA: TGTGCCAGCAGCCAAGATGAGGGTTTCACCGGGGAGCTGTTTTTT.

Of note for this clonotype: Germline and junction disagree at one end, which may indicate a read error. This chain links TRBV20-1 with TRBJ2-1; TRBD1 aligns across 8 bases. Germline lookup yields CDR1 DFQATT and CDR2 SNEGSKA (reference sequence). The CDR3 extends over 13 amino acids. CDR3 sequence reads: CSARGTGYSEQFF. CDR3 DNA: TGCAGTGCTAGAGGGACAGGGTACAGTGAGCAGTTCTTC.

This clonotype was seen only once. This chain joins TRBV6-5 and TRBJ2-1, with 9 bases fitting TRBD2. Germline V gives CDR1 MNHEY, CDR2 SVGAGI. This CDR3 is 16 amino acids long. Trimming at V came to 4 bases and at J to 7 bases, leaving 11 bases not matched to a gene. In DNA, the CDR3 is TGTGCCAGCAGTTCCCCGCTTAGCGGGAGTATGAATGAGCAGTTCTTC. Protein: CASSSPLSGSMNEQFF.

V is TRBV18 and J is TRBJ1-1; D is undetermined. CDR1 is KGHSH, CDR2 LQKENI, per germline. The CDR3 consists of 15 residues. Trimming shortened V by 6 bases and J by 1 base, and 15 bases separated the two germline ends. Written as DNA, the CDR3 is TGTGCCAGCTCCCAATCCCAGGTGAGGAACACTGAAGCTTTCTTT. It is translated as CASSQSQVRNTEAFF.

The V and J genes are TRBV12-3 or TRBV12-4 and TRBJ1-2; D might be TRBD1 (6 bases). Trimming took 6 bases from V and 6 from J, leaving 23 bases between them. This CDR3 is 16 amino acids long. This chain's CDR3 is CASSLALFRGPDGYTF. The DNA for the CDR3 is TGTGCCAGCAGCTTGGCCCTGTTTCGGGGGCCCGATGGCTACACCTTC.

Concerning this clonotype: At one boundary the junction diverges from the germline segment, which might be a read error. This chain uses TRBV9 with TRBJ2-5; 11 nucleotides line up with TRBD1. The CDR3 runs 14 residues. Per germline, CDR1 SGDLS and CDR2 YYNGEE. The chain's CDR3 is CASIVGQGAREQYF. DNA of the CDR3: TGTGCCAGCATCGTAGGACAGGGGGCGCGTGAGCAGTACTTC.

The gene calls are TRBV5-1 and TRBJ2-5; D possibly matches TRBD1 or TRBD2 (5 bases each). Gene TRBJ2-4 matches the end of the DNA better, so the J call may be wrong. The CDR3 contains 13 residues. The germline V gene encodes CDR1 SGHRS and CDR2 YFSETQ. CDR3 DNA: TGCGCCAGCAGCTCCGGGGCAGAAAACATTCAGTACTTC. The encoded protein is CASSSGAENIQYF.

This rearrangement joins TRBV11-2 to TRBJ2-1, with 12 positions matching TRBD2. The V gene's germline CDR1 is SGHAT and CDR2 FQNNGV. V shed 6 bases and J 7 bases; nucleotides not matched to a gene: 7. This CDR3 contains 15 residues. The CDR3 loop is CASRLAGGPTNEQFF. CDR3 DNA: TGTGCCAGCAGGCTAGCGGGGGGGCCAACGAATGAGCAGTTCTTC.

This chain uses TRBV20-1 with TRBJ2-5, with D perhaps matching TRBD1 (6 bases). Germline-derived CDR1 and CDR2 are DFQATT and SNEGSKA (reference sequence). The V and J ends lost 0 bases and 11 bases respectively, with 25 bases between them. This CDR3 contains 16 residues. CDR3 sequence (DNA): TGCAGTGCTAGAGATCCCCGGCAGGGGACCTACAATGAGCAGTACTTC. Translation gives CSARDPRQGTYNEQYF.